This T cell receptor (beta chain) comes out of a study of early stage breast cancer tumors. Study at large: About 80% of the 16 invasive tumors were ER+, PR+ and HER2-.

Data came from immunoSEQ multiplex PCR; TCRdb stores just in-frame clones and leaves some out. Of nearly 70,000 clones listed, around 80% are singletons. On this clone: Its antigen is currently unknown.

Broader study findings: Comparing each tissue with blood distinguished tumor from normal in about 90% of the 16 patients. Enriched TCRB sequences shared across patients were mostly commonly generated sequences. Compared with adjacent normal breast tissue, tumors showed approximately 2.5-fold greater T cell density and higher clonality.

The CDR3 contains 14 residues. The V gene's germline CDR1 is SGHTA and CDR2 FQGNSA. V was cut by 1 base and J by 2 bases, with 8 bases left in between. The rearrangement links TRBV7-2 to TRBJ1-1; D is ambiguous. The sample consisted of blood. The TCR originated in a person aged 40 to 49 with breast cancer. CDR3 sequence: CASSLVGFNTEAFF. The CDR3 region has the DNA TGTGCCAGCAGCTTAGTTGGTTTTAACACTGAAGCTTTCTTT.